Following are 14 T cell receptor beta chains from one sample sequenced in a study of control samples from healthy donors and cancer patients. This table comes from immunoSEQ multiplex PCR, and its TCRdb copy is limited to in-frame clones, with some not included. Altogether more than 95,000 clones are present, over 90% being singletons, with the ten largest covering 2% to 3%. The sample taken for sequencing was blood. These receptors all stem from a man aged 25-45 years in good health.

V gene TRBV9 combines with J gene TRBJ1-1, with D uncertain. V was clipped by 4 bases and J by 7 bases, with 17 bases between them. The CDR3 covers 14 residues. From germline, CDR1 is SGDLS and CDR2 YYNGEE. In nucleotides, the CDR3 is TGTGCCAGCAGCCCCACCCCCTATATATATGAAGCTTTCTTT. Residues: CASSPTPYIYEAFF.

CDR3 in amino acids: CASSLGHYTDTQYF. Here the CDR3 DNA reads TGCGCCAGCAGCTTAGGGCACTACACAGATACGCAGTATTTT. The chain recombines TRBV5-1 with TRBJ2-3; D gene unclear. Trimming shortened V by 2 bases and J by 2 bases, and 9 bases separated the two germline ends. The CDR3 has 14 amino acids. Germline V lookup: CDR1 SGHRS, CDR2 YFSETQ.

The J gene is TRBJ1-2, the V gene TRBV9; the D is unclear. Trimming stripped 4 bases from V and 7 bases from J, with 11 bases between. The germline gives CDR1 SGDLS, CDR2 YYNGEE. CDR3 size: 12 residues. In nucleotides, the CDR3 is TGTGCCAGCAGCCGCAGGTCCTCTGGCTACACCTTC. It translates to CASSRRSSGYTF.

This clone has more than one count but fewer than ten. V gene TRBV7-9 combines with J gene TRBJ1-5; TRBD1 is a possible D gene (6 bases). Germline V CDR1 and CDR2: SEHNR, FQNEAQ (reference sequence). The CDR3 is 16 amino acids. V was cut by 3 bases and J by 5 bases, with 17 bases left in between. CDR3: CASSLSGVGADQPQHF. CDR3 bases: TGTGCCAGCAGCTTGTCAGGGGTAGGAGCGGATCAGCCCCAGCATTTT.

Written as DNA, the CDR3 is TGTGCCACCAGTGACCCGGGACTAGCGGGGGGTTTAGATACGCAGTATTTT. Its protein is CATSDPGLAGGLDTQYF. The gene calls are TRBV24-1 and TRBJ2-3; 15 bases line up with TRBD2. V lost 4 bases, J lost 5 bases, and 6 bases stayed unmatched. CDR3 length: 17 amino acids. Germline loops: CDR1 KGHDR, CDR2 SFDVKD.

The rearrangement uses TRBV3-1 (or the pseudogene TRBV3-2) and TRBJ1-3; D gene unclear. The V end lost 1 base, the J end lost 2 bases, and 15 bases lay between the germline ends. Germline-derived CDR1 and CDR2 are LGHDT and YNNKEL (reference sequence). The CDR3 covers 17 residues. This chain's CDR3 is CASSQAPINPTGNTIYF. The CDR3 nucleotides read TGTGCCAGCAGCCAAGCTCCGATAAATCCGACTGGAAACACCATATATTTT.

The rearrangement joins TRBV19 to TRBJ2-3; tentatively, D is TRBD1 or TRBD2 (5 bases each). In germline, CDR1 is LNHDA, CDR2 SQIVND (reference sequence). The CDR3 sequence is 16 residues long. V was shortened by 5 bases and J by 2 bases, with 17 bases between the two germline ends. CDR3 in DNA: TGTGCCAGTAGTTTGGGTTGGGGGACCCTCACAGATACGCAGTATTTT. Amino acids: CASSLGWGTLTDTQYF.

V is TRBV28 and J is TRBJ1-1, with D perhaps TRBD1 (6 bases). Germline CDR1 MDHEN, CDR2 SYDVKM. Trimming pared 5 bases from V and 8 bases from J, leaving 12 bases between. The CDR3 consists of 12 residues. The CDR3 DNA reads TGTGCCAGCAGTCCTGACAGGAAGGAAGCTTTCTTT. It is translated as CASSPDRKEAFF.

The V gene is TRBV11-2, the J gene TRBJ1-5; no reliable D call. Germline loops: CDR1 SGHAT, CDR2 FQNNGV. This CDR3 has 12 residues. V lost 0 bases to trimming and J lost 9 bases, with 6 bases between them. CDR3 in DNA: TGTGCCAGCAGCTTAGAAGGCCGGCCCCAGCATTTT. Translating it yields CASSLEGRPQHF.

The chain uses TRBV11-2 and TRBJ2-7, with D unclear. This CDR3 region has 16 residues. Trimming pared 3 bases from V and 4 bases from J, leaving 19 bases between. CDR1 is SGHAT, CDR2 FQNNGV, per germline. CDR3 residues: CASSFNRALDLYEQYV. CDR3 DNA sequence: TGTGCCAGCAGCTTCAATAGGGCATTGGACCTTTACGAGCAGTACGTC.

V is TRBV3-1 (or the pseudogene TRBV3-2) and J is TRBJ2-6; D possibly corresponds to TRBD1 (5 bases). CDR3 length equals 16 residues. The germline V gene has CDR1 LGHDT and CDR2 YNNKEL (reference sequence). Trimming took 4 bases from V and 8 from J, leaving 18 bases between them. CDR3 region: CASSRLRTGLTNVLTF. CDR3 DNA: TGTGCCAGCAGCCGACTTCGAACAGGTCTGACCAACGTCCTGACTTTC.

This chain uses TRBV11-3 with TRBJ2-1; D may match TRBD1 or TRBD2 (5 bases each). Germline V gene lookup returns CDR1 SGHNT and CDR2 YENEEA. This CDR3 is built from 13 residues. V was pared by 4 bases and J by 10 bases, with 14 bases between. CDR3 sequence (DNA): TGTGCCAGCAGCTCCACCCTGTGGGGGGAGCAGTTCTTC. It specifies CASSSTLWGEQFF.

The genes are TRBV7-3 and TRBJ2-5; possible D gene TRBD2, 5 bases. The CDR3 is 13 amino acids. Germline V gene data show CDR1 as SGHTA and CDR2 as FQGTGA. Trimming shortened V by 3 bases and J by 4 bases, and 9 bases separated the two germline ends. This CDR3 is CASSLTKAETQYF. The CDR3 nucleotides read TGTGCCAGCAGCTTGACTAAGGCAGAGACCCAGTACTTC.

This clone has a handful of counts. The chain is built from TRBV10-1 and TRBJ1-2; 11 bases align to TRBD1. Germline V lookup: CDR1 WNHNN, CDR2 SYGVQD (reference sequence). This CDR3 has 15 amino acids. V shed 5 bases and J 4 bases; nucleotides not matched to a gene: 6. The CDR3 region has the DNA TGCGCCAGCAGTAAAGGACAGGGGGCGCCCTATGGCTACACCTTC. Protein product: CASSKGQGAPYGYTF.